This TCR beta chain was profiled in a study of OX40 agonist ivuxolimab in advanced cancers. Overall study: Males comprised roughly four fifths of the group, whose mean age was about 60 years (range roughly 20 to 90). Prior checkpoint blockade (anti-PD-1, anti-PD-L1 or anti-CTLA-4) was permitted; less than 45% had it.

Germline V lookup: CDR1 LNHDA, CDR2 SQIVND (reference sequence). V was trimmed by 3 bases and J by 3 bases, leaving 6 bases between them. The CDR3 totals 13 residues. A remark on this clone: As yet, its antigen is unknown.

Overall study results and limits: There was clonal expansion of CD4+ and CD8+ blood T cells by week 6 at 0.1 to 3.0 mg/kg.

Sequencing used immunoSEQ multiplex PCR; TCRdb keeps in-frame clones, though not all of them. The sample lists tens of thousands of clones, over 80% seen once, with 0.32% in the top ten. This sequence joins TRBV19 and TRBJ1-5; possible D gene TRBD1, 5 bases. The sequence was obtained from an adult with an advanced solid tumor such as melanoma, head and neck, liver or kidney cancer. The sequencing used CD4+ or CD8+ T cells sorted from blood, collected in a trial of the OX40 agonist ivuxolimab. In nucleotides, the CDR3 is TGTGCCAGTAGTATGGGACTCAATCAGCCCCAGCATTTT. Translated, it gives CASSMGLNQPQHF.